This TCR beta chain stems from a study of T cell repertoires in cytomegalovirus infection. Trimming cost V 6 bases and J 4 bases, with 10 bases left between them. The germline V gene encodes CDR1 KGHSH and CDR2 LQKENI. The CDR3 consists of 13 residues. TCRdb re-derived calls from the reads in MiXCR, one entry per CDR3 protein. Of more than 150,000 distinct CDR3 sequences listed, 17% are singletons. The clonotype comes from a human donor in good health (CMV status not recorded). Some clones in this sample may be carry-over from other donors' samples. V gene TRBV18 combines with J gene TRBJ2-1; tentatively, D is TRBD1 (6 bases). The sequencing input was CD8+ T cells from PBMCs. The CDR3 DNA reads TGTGCCAGCTCGCGACAGGATTACAATGAGCAGTTCTTC. It codes for CASSRQDYNEQFF.